This is a list of T cell receptor beta chains from one sample in a study of T cells in Graves' hyperthyroidism and ophthalmopathy. TCRdb reprocessed the multiplex PCR reads with MiXCR, giving one entry per CDR3 protein. This table holds roughly 350,000 distinct CDR3 sequences, approximately 15% found once. Sample: blood. These receptors all stem from a woman in her 30s with Graves' hyperthyroidism. Each CDR3 is given with its conserved first and last residue. The order of the fields is D gene, clone size, J gene, V gene, CDR3 protein, CDR3 DNA. A D gene is named only where the DNA matches it firmly. Clone size is stated in some rows and not others, as once, few, many or a class when expanded.

d_call: -
clone_size: -
j_call: TRBJ2-7
v_call: TRBV20-1
cdr3_aa: CSARAVREQYF
cdr3_nt: TGCAGTGCTAGAGCCGTACGTGAGCAGTACTTC

d_call: TRBD2
clone_size: many
j_call: TRBJ2-4
v_call: TRBV15
cdr3_aa: CATEAGGSKNIQYF
cdr3_nt: TGTGCCACAGAAGCGGGAGGCTCCAAAAACATTCAGTACTTC

d_call: -
clone_size: -
j_call: TRBJ2-5
v_call: TRBV7-6
cdr3_aa: CASSLDQGETQYF
cdr3_nt: TGTGCCAGCAGCTTAGACCAGGGAGAGACCCAGTACTTC

d_call: TRBD2
clone_size: -
j_call: TRBJ2-2
v_call: TRBV30
cdr3_aa: CAWLAAYTGELFF
cdr3_nt: TGTGCCTGGCTAGCGGCATACACCGGGGAGCTGTTTTTT

d_call: TRBD2
clone_size: few
j_call: TRBJ2-3
v_call: TRBV2
cdr3_aa: CASSDLTSGSTDTQYF
cdr3_nt: TGTGCCAGCAGTGACCTGACTAGCGGGAGCACAGATACGCAGTATTTT

d_call: -
clone_size: -
j_call: TRBJ2-4
v_call: TRBV20-1
cdr3_aa: CSARDLARSNIQYF
cdr3_nt: TGCAGTGCTAGAGATTTAGCTAGATCGAACATTCAGTACTTC

d_call: -
clone_size: many
j_call: TRBJ2-7
v_call: TRBV11-1
cdr3_aa: CASSLDRDHEQYF
cdr3_nt: TGTGCCAGCAGCTTAGACAGGGACCACGAGCAGTACTTC

d_call: -
clone_size: few
j_call: TRBJ2-7
v_call: TRBV9
cdr3_aa: CASSVDQGGYEQYF
cdr3_nt: TGTGCCAGCAGCGTAGACCAAGGTGGCTACGAGCAGTACTTC

d_call: -
clone_size: many
j_call: TRBJ1-2
v_call: TRBV20-1
cdr3_aa: CSASGTDGYTF
cdr3_nt: TGCAGTGCTTCTGGGACGGATGGCTACACCTTC

d_call: TRBD1
clone_size: -
j_call: TRBJ1-6
v_call: TRBV3-1
cdr3_aa: CASSQGQGENSPLHF
cdr3_nt: TGTGCCAGCAGCCAAGGACAGGGGGAAAATTCACCCCTCCACTTT

d_call: TRBD2
clone_size: -
j_call: TRBJ2-1
v_call: TRBV6-4
cdr3_aa: CASSVIAGSYNEQFF
cdr3_nt: TGTGCCAGCAGCGTAATAGCGGGATCCTACAATGAGCAGTTCTTC

d_call: -
clone_size: -
j_call: TRBJ2-3
v_call: TRBV6-2/TRBV6-3
cdr3_aa: CASSGTIGTDTQYF
cdr3_nt: TGTGCCAGCAGCGGGACGATCGGAACAGATACGCAGTATTTT

d_call: TRBD1
clone_size: -
j_call: TRBJ1-3
v_call: TRBV7-9
cdr3_aa: CASSLDRPGSGNTIYF
cdr3_nt: TGTGCCAGCAGCTTGGACAGGCCAGGCTCTGGAAACACCATATATTTT

d_call: -
clone_size: many
j_call: TRBJ2-3
v_call: TRBV6-1
cdr3_aa: CATQRTSSTDTQYF
cdr3_nt: TGTGCCACCCAAAGGACATCTAGCACAGATACGCAGTATTTT

d_call: -
clone_size: -
j_call: TRBJ2-4
v_call: TRBV28
cdr3_aa: CASRAGKGAKNIQYF
cdr3_nt: TGTGCCAGCAGGGCAGGGAAGGGAGCCAAAAACATTCAGTACTTC

d_call: TRBD2
clone_size: few
j_call: TRBJ2-1
v_call: TRBV28
cdr3_aa: CASSPGAGGMGWHNEQFF
cdr3_nt: TGTGCCAGCAGTCCGGGGGCGGGAGGGATGGGTTGGCACAATGAGCAGTTCTTC

d_call: -
clone_size: -
j_call: TRBJ2-4
v_call: TRBV14
cdr3_aa: CASGPGVSKNIQYF
cdr3_nt: TGTGCCAGCGGGCCAGGGGTCTCCAAAAACATTCAGTACTTC

d_call: -
clone_size: -
j_call: TRBJ1-6
v_call: TRBV14
cdr3_aa: CASSQQQGNNSPLHF
cdr3_nt: TGTGCCAGCAGCCAGCAACAAGGGAATAATTCACCCCTCCACTTT

d_call: TRBD1
clone_size: few
j_call: TRBJ2-7
v_call: TRBV18
cdr3_aa: CASSPRDRSSREQLF
cdr3_nt: TGTGCCAGCTCACCACGGGACAGGAGCTCTCGGGAGCAGCTCTTC

d_call: -
clone_size: -
j_call: TRBJ1-2
v_call: TRBV10-3
cdr3_aa: CATSKGDAGYTF
cdr3_nt: TGTGCCACCTCCAAGGGGGATGCTGGCTACACCTTC

d_call: -
clone_size: few
j_call: TRBJ2-7
v_call: TRBV24-1
cdr3_aa: CATSDPRTERRYF
cdr3_nt: TGTGCCACCAGTGATCCCCGGACGGAGCGGCGGTACTTC

d_call: TRBD2
clone_size: many
j_call: TRBJ2-1
v_call: TRBV28
cdr3_aa: CASSPRLAIDEQFF
cdr3_nt: TGTGCCAGCAGCCCTAGACTAGCAATCGATGAGCAGTTCTTC

d_call: TRBD1
clone_size: many
j_call: TRBJ2-7
v_call: TRBV6-6
cdr3_aa: CASSYDWDSTYEQYF
cdr3_nt: TGTGCCAGCAGTTACGACTGGGACAGTACCTACGAGCAGTACTTC

d_call: -
clone_size: many
j_call: TRBJ1-5
v_call: TRBV28
cdr3_aa: CASSFAGNQPQHF
cdr3_nt: TGTGCCAGCAGTTTCGCTGGGAACCAGCCCCAGCATTTT

d_call: TRBD1
clone_size: many
j_call: TRBJ1-2
v_call: TRBV28
cdr3_aa: CASSPGTAQKSNYGYTF
cdr3_nt: TGTGCCAGCAGTCCCGGGACAGCACAAAAATCTAACTATGGCTACACCTTC

d_call: -
clone_size: many
j_call: TRBJ2-1
v_call: TRBV11-1
cdr3_aa: CASSLELRAASYNEQFF
cdr3_nt: TGTGCCAGCAGCCTAGAGTTGCGGGCCGCCTCCTACAATGAGCAGTTCTTC

d_call: -
clone_size: many
j_call: TRBJ2-4
v_call: TRBV20-1
cdr3_aa: CSARRAATPDIQYF
cdr3_nt: TGCAGTGCTCGGCGAGCCGCCACCCCTGACATTCAGTACTTC

d_call: TRBD1
clone_size: many
j_call: TRBJ2-1
v_call: TRBV12-3/TRBV12-4
cdr3_aa: CASSLIGGASDNEQFF
cdr3_nt: TGTGCCAGCAGTTTAATAGGGGGCGCGTCCGACAATGAGCAGTTCTTC

d_call: -
clone_size: many
j_call: TRBJ2-7
v_call: TRBV11-2
cdr3_aa: CASSLGFAVAPKFSYEQYF
cdr3_nt: TGTGCCAGCAGCTTAGGTTTCGCGGTAGCGCCAAAGTTTTCCTACGAGCAGTACTTC

d_call: -
clone_size: many
j_call: TRBJ2-3
v_call: TRBV20-1
cdr3_aa: CSAHGEGADTQYF
cdr3_nt: TGCAGTGCTCATGGGGAGGGGGCAGATACGCAGTATTTT

d_call: -
clone_size: many
j_call: TRBJ2-2
v_call: TRBV20-1
cdr3_aa: CSARGSIYTGELFF
cdr3_nt: TGCAGTGCTAGGGGCAGTATTTACACCGGGGAGCTGTTTTTT

d_call: -
clone_size: many
j_call: TRBJ2-2
v_call: TRBV27
cdr3_aa: CASSFRAGELFF
cdr3_nt: TGTGCCAGCAGTTTCCGGGCCGGGGAGCTGTTTTTT

d_call: TRBD1
clone_size: many
j_call: TRBJ1-2
v_call: TRBV5-1
cdr3_aa: CASSLDTGGASMGGYTF
cdr3_nt: TGCGCCAGCAGCTTGGACACAGGGGGCGCATCCATGGGTGGCTACACCTTC

d_call: TRBD2
clone_size: many
j_call: TRBJ2-1
v_call: TRBV9
cdr3_aa: CASSASGSSDEQFF
cdr3_nt: TGTGCCAGCAGCGCTAGCGGGAGTTCGGATGAGCAGTTCTTC

d_call: -
clone_size: few
j_call: TRBJ2-5
v_call: TRBV28
cdr3_aa: CASSQTPATQYQETQYF
cdr3_nt: TGTGCCAGCAGCCAAACCCCGGCGACCCAATACCAAGAGACCCAGTACTTC

d_call: -
clone_size: few
j_call: TRBJ2-5
v_call: TRBV9
cdr3_aa: CASSVDSGQGRETQYF
cdr3_nt: TGTGCCAGCAGCGTAGATTCTGGGCAGGGTCGTGAGACCCAGTACTTC

d_call: -
clone_size: many
j_call: TRBJ2-7
v_call: TRBV12-3/TRBV12-4
cdr3_aa: CASSFGRNEQYF
cdr3_nt: TGTGCCAGCAGTTTCGGCAGGAACGAGCAGTACTTC

d_call: TRBD2
clone_size: -
j_call: TRBJ2-2
v_call: TRBV18
cdr3_aa: CASSRPGLAGSGELFF
cdr3_nt: TGTGCCAGCTCACGGCCGGGACTAGCGGGTTCCGGGGAGCTGTTTTTT

d_call: -
clone_size: many
j_call: TRBJ2-1
v_call: TRBV7-9
cdr3_aa: CASSNGQYNEQFF
cdr3_nt: TGTGCCAGCAGTAACGGACAGTACAATGAGCAGTTCTTC